This record concerns one TCR beta chain sequence. V dropped 3 bases and J dropped 9; count of bases not matched to a gene: 10. Per germline, CDR1 SGHNT and CDR2 YENEEA. CDR3 length equals 14 residues. Sequencing used immunoSEQ multiplex PCR; TCRdb keeps in-frame clones, though not all of them. The profile shows 200,000 to 250,000 clones, approximately 80% of them singletons. Followed over time, Seattle patients had been enrolled while infection was active. This record belongs to a study of blood T cell repertoires in COVID-19. In the study overall: In each case, the material was cDNA or gDNA derived from T cells, B-cell-depleted T cells, or PBMCs.

V and J are TRBV11-3 and TRBJ1-1, with 7 bases fitting TRBD1. The clonotype comes from a woman of 80 years or more with COVID-19, enrolled during active disease. The sequenced sample consisted of peripheral blood. The CDR3 region has the DNA TGTGCCAGCAGCTTGGGGACAGTGAAGGACAAAGCTTTCTTT. As protein: CASSLGTVKDKAFF.